The 23 T cell receptor beta chains presented below share a single source sample, sequenced in a study of control samples from healthy donors and cancer patients. TCRdb keeps only in-frame clones here, not all; method: immunoSEQ multiplex PCR. Of 260,000 or so clones in the sample, over 75% were seen once. The sample taken for sequencing was PBMCs. The source is a woman aged 60-75 years with lung cancer.

The chain is built from TRBV6-6 and TRBJ1-5; the D gene is possibly TRBD1 (5 bases). Trimming took 9 bases from V and 4 from J, leaving 10 bases between them. The CDR3 runs 12 residues. Germline V gene sequence: CDR1 MNHNY, CDR2 SVGAGI (reference sequence). The DNA for the CDR3 is TGTGCCAGTACGGGACCTAATCAGCCCCAGCATTTT. It specifies CASTGPNQPQHF.

The chain carries TRBV10-3 and TRBJ2-7, with D possibly TRBD2 on 5 matching bases. The germline CDR1 and CDR2 sequences are ENHRY and SYGVKD. Deletions cut 2 bases from V and 2 bases from J, with 16 bases between. The CDR3 totals 16 residues. CDR3 sequence: CAISEPLAGKTYEQYF. In nucleotides, the CDR3 is TGTGCCATCAGTGAGCCCCTCGCGGGTAAGACCTACGAGCAGTACTTC.

V usage is TRBV19 and J usage is TRBJ2-7, with a possible D match to TRBD1 (5 bases). The CDR3 is 13 amino acids. Germline V lookup: CDR1 LNHDA, CDR2 SQIVND (reference sequence). V lost 5 bases, J lost 2 bases, and 10 bases lay in between. CDR3 residues: CASSQGRAYEQYF. CDR3 DNA sequence: TGTGCCAGTAGTCAGGGAAGGGCCTACGAGCAGTACTTC.

V usage is TRBV21-1 and J usage is TRBJ1-2; the table's D call of TRBD1 was not tested on the DNA. TRBV21-1 is shown as a pseudogene. This CDR3 has 15 residues. Here the CDR3 DNA reads TGTGCCAGCAGCAAATTCTACAGGGCGCGCAAGAGCTACACCTTC. This sequence encodes CASSKFYRARKSYTF.

In its sample, this clone was seen once. In the same sample, other DNA sequences code for this CDR3. This chain connects TRBV5-1 to TRBJ2-7; TRBD2 aligns across 7 bases. Trimming at V came to 0 bases and at J to 2 bases, leaving 8 bases not matched to a gene. Looked up from germline, CDR1 is SGHRS and CDR2 is YFSETQ. The CDR3 loop spans 16 amino acids. The CDR3: CASSLGGGGGPYEQYF. DNA of the CDR3: TGCGCCAGCAGCTTGGGCGGGGGTGGCGGGCCCTACGAGCAGTACTTC. The whole variable domain, filled in from reference TRBV5-1 and TRBJ2-7, reads KAGVTQTPRYLIKTRGQQVTLSCSPISGHRSVSWYQQTPGQGLQFLFEYFSETQRNKGNFPGRFSGRQFSNSRSEMNVSTLELGDSALYLCASSLGGGGGPYEQYFGPGTRLTVT.

This chain connects TRBV7-3 to TRBJ2-1, with 11 positions matching TRBD2. Germline CDR1 and CDR2: SGHTA and FQGTGA. The CDR3 runs 16 residues. The V and J ends lost 5 bases and 4 bases, in that order; junction bases with no gene match: 7. Here the CDR3 reads CASSLLAGGPYNEQFF. CDR3 DNA: TGTGCCAGCAGCCTTTTAGCGGGAGGGCCATACAATGAGCAGTTCTTC.

A remark on this clone: The junction does not match germline at one end; this may be a read error. This chain connects TRBV12-3 or TRBV12-4 to TRBJ2-3, with TRBD2 as a possible D gene (6 bases). The CDR3 extends over 11 amino acids. CDR3 protein: CASEEPGLKNF. The DNA for the CDR3 is TGTGCCAGCGAAGAACCGGGACTGAAGAATTTT.

There are a few counts of this clone. V usage is TRBV5-5 and J usage is TRBJ1-6; D is uncertain. This CDR3 comprises 15 residues. The germline V and J ends were trimmed by 1 base and 6 bases, with 11 bases remaining between them. Germline lookup yields CDR1 SGHKS and CDR2 YYEKEE (reference sequence). CDR3 loop: CASSLSGDGNSPLHF. The CDR3 DNA is TGTGCCAGCAGCTTGAGCGGGGATGGTAATTCACCCCTCCACTTT.

V gene TRBV6-5 combines with J gene TRBJ1-6, with TRBD1 as a possible D gene (5 bases). Germline-derived CDR1 and CDR2 are MNHEY and SVGAGI. The germline V and J ends were trimmed by 0 bases and 14 bases, with 14 bases remaining between them. CDR3 length: 14 residues. The CDR3 is CASSYSTAPVSLHF. The CDR3 DNA follows: TGTGCCAGCAGTTACTCGACAGCCCCGGTGTCCCTCCACTTT.

The chain has TRBV6-1 and TRBJ2-1; 11 nucleotides align to TRBD1. The germline V gene has CDR1 MNHNS and CDR2 SASEGT. The CDR3 consists of 16 residues. The V segment lost 1 base and the J segment 7 bases; nucleotides outside the gene matches: 6. The CDR3 region is CASSEVGGTGGNEQFF. DNA of the CDR3: TGTGCCAGCAGTGAAGTTGGAGGGACAGGGGGAAATGAGCAGTTCTTC.

The genes are TRBV24-1 and TRBJ1-5; D remains unclear. The CDR3 totals 14 residues. Germline CDR1 KGHDR, CDR2 SFDVKD. Between the trimmed V and J ends, which lost 4 bases and 0 bases, there was a span of 6 bases. The CDR3 sequence is CATSDMNSNQPQHF. Here the CDR3 DNA reads TGTGCCACCAGTGACATGAATAGCAATCAGCCCCAGCATTTT.

This clone was observed a handful of times. The chain is built from TRBV5-1 and TRBJ1-2, with D possibly matching TRBD1 (5 bases). CDR3 length equals 15 residues. CDR1 and CDR2 (germline): SGHRS, YFSETQ. The V and J ends lost 5 bases and 4 bases respectively, with 18 bases between them. For the CDR3, the DNA is TGCGCCAGCAGTCCCTTGGGGCGCCGGGGCTATGGCTACACCTTC. Protein: CASSPLGRRGYGYTF.

This chain connects TRBV9 to TRBJ2-5; D remains ambiguous. Looked up from germline, CDR1 is SGDLS and CDR2 is YYNGEE. Trimming pared 1 base from V and 4 bases from J, leaving 8 bases between. This CDR3 spans 13 amino acids. CDR3 loop: CASSVNTGETQYF. In nucleotides, the CDR3 is TGTGCCAGCAGCGTAAATACTGGAGAGACCCAGTACTTC.

The chain uses TRBV5-5 and TRBJ1-1; 12 bases align to TRBD1. Germline assignment: CDR1 SGHKS and CDR2 YYEKEE (reference sequence). This CDR3 is 17 amino acids long. With V trimmed by 4 bases and J by 2 bases, 9 bases remained unmatched. CDR3 region: CASSPRPGQGANTEAFF. The CDR3 nucleotides read TGTGCCAGCAGCCCGAGACCGGGACAGGGGGCCAACACTGAAGCTTTCTTT.

The table lists this clone with a count of one. The chain carries TRBV18 and TRBJ2-1; D assignment may be TRBD1 or TRBD2 (6 bases each). Trimming pared 0 bases from V and 4 bases from J, leaving 16 bases between. Per the germline V gene, CDR1 is KGHSH and CDR2 is LQKENI. This CDR3 contains 17 residues. DNA for the CDR3: TGTGCCAGCTCACCACCCCAGGGGTCGGGGGCTTACAATGAGCAGTTCTTC. Its translation is CASSPPQGSGAYNEQFF. Full variable domain (outside the CDR3, taken from reference TRBV18 and TRBJ2-1): NAGVMQNPRHLVRRRGQEARLRCSPMKGHSHVYWYRQLPEEGLKFMVYLQKENIIDESGMPKERFSAEFPKEGPSILRIQQVVRGDSAAYFCASSPPQGSGAYNEQFFGPGTRLTVL.

A single count supports this clone. The rearrangement joins TRBV29-1 to TRBJ2-1; the D gene is possibly TRBD2 (7 bases). Per germline, CDR1 SQVTM and CDR2 ANQGSEA. The CDR3 is made up of 14 amino acids. V was shortened by 7 bases and J by 5 bases, with 18 bases between the two germline ends. The CDR3: CSGHLGGANNEQFF. In nucleotides, the CDR3 is TGCAGCGGCCACTTAGGGGGGGCGAACAATGAGCAGTTCTTC.

The chain carries TRBV7-9 and TRBJ1-2; TRBD1 might be the D (6 bases). CDR3 length: 14 residues. Trimming pared 6 bases from V and 5 bases from J, leaving 16 bases between. The germline V gene has CDR1 SEHNR and CDR2 FQNEAQ (reference sequence). CDR3 residues: CASSRLTGDYGYTF. DNA of the CDR3: TGTGCCAGCAGTCGATTGACAGGCGATTATGGCTACACCTTC. The entire variable domain, with the rest obtained from reference TRBV7-9 and TRBJ1-2, is as follows: DTGVSQNPRHKITKRGQNVTFRCDPISEHNRLYWYRQTLGQGPEFLTYFQNEAQLEKSRLLSDRFSAERPKGSFSTLEIQRTEQGDSAMYLCASSRLTGDYGYTFGSGTRLTVV.

This rearrangement joins TRBV6-6 to TRBJ2-7; D may be TRBD1 (6 bases). Between the trimmed V and J ends, which lost 10 bases and 2 bases, there was a span of 12 bases. The CDR3 spans 12 residues. Germline CDR1 reads MNHNY; CDR2 reads SVGAGI (reference sequence). CDR3 residues: CATQGNTYEQYF. The CDR3 bases are TGTGCCACCCAGGGGAATACCTACGAGCAGTACTTC.

The chain combines TRBV7-6 with TRBJ2-7; a possible D gene is TRBD1 (6 bases). The V gene's germline CDR1 is SGHVS and CDR2 FNYEAQ. This CDR3 region has 17 residues. Deletions cut 5 bases from V and 0 bases from J, with 20 bases between. CDR3 amino acids: CASSPRFRPRGSYEQYF. DNA for the CDR3: TGTGCCAGCAGCCCCCGCTTTCGCCCCAGGGGCTCCTACGAGCAGTACTTC.

This clone was seen once. V gene TRBV5-1 combines with J gene TRBJ2-7; D unresolved. Trimming removed 4 bases at V and 2 bases at J, with 13 bases between. Germline V gives CDR1 SGHRS, CDR2 YFSETQ. The CDR3 loop spans 14 amino acids. The CDR3 spells CASSSSGYPYEQYF. DNA for the CDR3: TGCGCCAGCAGCAGCTCGGGTTATCCCTACGAGCAGTACTTC.

The chain has TRBV18 and TRBJ2-1; no definite D call. This CDR3 spans 14 amino acids. The germline V gene encodes CDR1 KGHSH and CDR2 LQKENI. V was clipped by 3 bases and J by 3 bases, with 9 bases between them. CDR3 in DNA: TGTGCCAGCTCACCGACGGACGGCTACAATGAGCAGTTCTTC. It is translated as CASSPTDGYNEQFF. The whole variable domain, remainder taken from reference TRBV18 and TRBJ2-1, is NAGVMQNPRHLVRRRGQEARLRCSPMKGHSHVYWYRQLPEEGLKFMVYLQKENIIDESGMPKERFSAEFPKEGPSILRIQQVVRGDSAAYFCASSPTDGYNEQFFGPGTRLTVL.

This chain uses TRBV5-4 with TRBJ2-2; no clear D. This CDR3 has 16 amino acids. The V end was cut by 4 bases, the J end by 0 bases, with 13 bases between. Germline CDR1 and CDR2: SGHNT and YYREEE (reference sequence). The CDR3 nucleotides are TGTGCCAGCAGCCCCTACGGTCTTTCGAACACCGGGGAGCTGTTTTTT. It specifies CASSPYGLSNTGELFF.

The V call is TRBV10-1, the J call TRBJ2-7; D ambiguous. The CDR3 is 14 amino acids. V was pared by 1 base and J by 4 bases, with 11 bases between. From germline, CDR1 is WNHNN and CDR2 SYGVQD (reference sequence). The CDR3 reads CASSEYNRPYEQYF. DNA for the CDR3: TGCGCCAGCAGTGAGTATAACAGACCGTACGAGCAGTACTTC.